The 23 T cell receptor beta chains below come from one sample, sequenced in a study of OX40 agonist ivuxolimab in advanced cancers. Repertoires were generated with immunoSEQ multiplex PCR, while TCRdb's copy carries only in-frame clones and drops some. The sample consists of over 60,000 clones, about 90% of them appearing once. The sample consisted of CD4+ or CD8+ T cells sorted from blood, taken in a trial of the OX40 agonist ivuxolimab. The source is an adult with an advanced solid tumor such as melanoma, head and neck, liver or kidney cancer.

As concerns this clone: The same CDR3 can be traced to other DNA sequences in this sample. In nucleotides, the CDR3 is TGTGCCAGCAGCGTATCCGGGACGGGAATAACCTATGGCTACACCTTC. Its translation: CASSVSGTGITYGYTF. The V gene is TRBV7-2, the J gene TRBJ1-2, with TRBD1 as a possible D gene (5 bases). The CDR3 sequence is 16 residues long. Germline loops: CDR1 SGHTA, CDR2 FQGNSA. V shed 5 bases and J shed 4 bases, with 20 bases lying between them.

This CDR3 is CASGHLGGAKNIQYF. The CDR3, as DNA: TGTGCCAGCGGGCATTTGGGTGGGGCCAAAAACATTCAGTACTTC. The rearrangement joins TRBV11-2 to TRBJ2-4; D is unclear. The V gene lost 8 bases and the J gene lost 1 base, with 15 bases spanning the gap. CDR3 length equals 15 residues. The germline gives CDR1 SGHAT, CDR2 FQNNGV.

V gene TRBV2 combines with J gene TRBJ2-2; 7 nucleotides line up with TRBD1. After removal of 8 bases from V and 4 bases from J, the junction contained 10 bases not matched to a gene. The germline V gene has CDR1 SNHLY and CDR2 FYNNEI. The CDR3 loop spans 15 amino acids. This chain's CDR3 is CASALEGGFTGELFF. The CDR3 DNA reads TGTGCCAGCGCCCTCGAAGGGGGCTTCACCGGGGAGCTGTTTTTT. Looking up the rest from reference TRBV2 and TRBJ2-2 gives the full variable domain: EPEVTQTPSHQVTQMGQEVILRCVPISNHLYFYWYRQILGQKVEFLVSFYNNEISEKSEIFDDQFSVERPDGSNFTLKIRSTKLEDSAMYFCASALEGGFTGELFFGEGSRLTVL.

The DNA for the CDR3 is TGTGCCTGGAGTAAGTTGGGACTAGCGGGATCTTTTTCTTACAATGAGCAGTTCTTC. It translates to CAWSKLGLAGSFSYNEQFF. V is TRBV30 and J is TRBJ2-1; 13 nucleotides agree with TRBD2. Unmatched junction bases numbered 14, after V lost 2 bases and J lost 4 bases. Germline-derived CDR1 and CDR2 are GTSNPN and SVGIG (reference sequence). The CDR3 consists of 19 residues.

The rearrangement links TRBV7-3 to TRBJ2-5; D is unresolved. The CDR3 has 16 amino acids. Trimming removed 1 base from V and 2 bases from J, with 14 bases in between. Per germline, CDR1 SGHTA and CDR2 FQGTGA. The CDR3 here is CASSLMGVSGQETQYF. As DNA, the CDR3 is TGTGCCAGCAGCTTAATGGGCGTCTCGGGTCAAGAGACCCAGTACTTC.

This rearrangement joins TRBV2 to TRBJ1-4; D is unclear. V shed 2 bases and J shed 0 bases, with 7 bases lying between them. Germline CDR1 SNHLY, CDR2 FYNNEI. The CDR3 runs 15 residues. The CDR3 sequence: CASSERLATNEKLFF. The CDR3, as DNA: TGTGCCAGCAGTGAAAGACTTGCAACTAATGAAAAACTGTTTTTT.

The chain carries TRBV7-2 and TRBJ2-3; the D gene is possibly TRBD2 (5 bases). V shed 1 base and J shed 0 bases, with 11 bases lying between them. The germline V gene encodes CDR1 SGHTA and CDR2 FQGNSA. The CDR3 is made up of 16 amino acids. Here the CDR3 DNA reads TGTGCCAGCAGCTTAGAGGCGGGTCCTAGCACAGATACGCAGTATTTT. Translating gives CASSLEAGPSTDTQYF.

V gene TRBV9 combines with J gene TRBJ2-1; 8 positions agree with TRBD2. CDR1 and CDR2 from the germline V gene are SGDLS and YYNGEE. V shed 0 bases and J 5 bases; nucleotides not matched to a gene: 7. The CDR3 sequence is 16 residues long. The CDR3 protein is CASSVASLAGNNEQFF. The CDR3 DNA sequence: TGTGCCAGCAGCGTAGCTAGTCTAGCGGGCAACAATGAGCAGTTCTTC.

This CDR3 reads CASSPPLGQPINEQFF. The CDR3 DNA reads as TGTGCCAGCTCACCACCTTTGGGACAGCCCATCAATGAGCAGTTCTTC. V and J are TRBV18 and TRBJ2-1; TRBD1 matches 7 bases. Germline V CDR1 and CDR2: KGHSH, LQKENI. The CDR3 loop spans 16 amino acids. The V gene end was trimmed by 0 bases and the J gene end by 6 bases; junction bases not matched to a gene: 8.

The CDR3 coding sequence is TGTGCCAGCAGTTTCGGTTCTGGGACAGGTGAGAACACTGAAGCTTTCTTT. Residues: CASSFGSGTGENTEAFF. The chain combines TRBV27 with TRBJ1-1; 8 nucleotides agree with TRBD1. The ends lost 3 bases at V and 1 base at J; junction bases unmatched: 10. Germline-derived CDR1 and CDR2 are MNHEY and SMNVEV (reference sequence). The CDR3 consists of 17 residues.

The CDR3 loop is CASSSTEWPYGYTF. CDR3 DNA sequence: TGTGCCAGCAGCTCGACGGAATGGCCTTATGGCTACACCTTC. The rearrangement links TRBV5-4 to TRBJ1-2; D remains ambiguous. V was trimmed by 3 bases and J by 5 bases, leaving 14 bases between them. Per the germline V gene, CDR1 is SGHNT and CDR2 is YYREEE (reference sequence). The CDR3 runs to 14 residues.

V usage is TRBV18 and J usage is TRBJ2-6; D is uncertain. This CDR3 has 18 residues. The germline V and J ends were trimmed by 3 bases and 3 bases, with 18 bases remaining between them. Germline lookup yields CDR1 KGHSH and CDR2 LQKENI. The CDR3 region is CASSPGSAQNFGANVLTF. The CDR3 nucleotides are TGTGCCAGCTCACCGGGTTCCGCTCAGAATTTTGGGGCCAACGTCCTGACTTTC.

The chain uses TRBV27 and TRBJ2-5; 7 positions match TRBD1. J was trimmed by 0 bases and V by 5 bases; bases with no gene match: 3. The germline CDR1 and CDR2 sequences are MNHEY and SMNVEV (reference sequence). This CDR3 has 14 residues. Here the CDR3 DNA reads TGTGCCAGCAGTCAACAGGGGAACCAAGAGACCCAGTACTTC. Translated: CASSQQGNQETQYF.

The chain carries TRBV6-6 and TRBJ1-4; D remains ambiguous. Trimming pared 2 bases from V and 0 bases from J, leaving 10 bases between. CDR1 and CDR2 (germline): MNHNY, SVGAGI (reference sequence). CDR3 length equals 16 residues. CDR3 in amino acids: CASSYTLRATNEKLFF. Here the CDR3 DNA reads TGTGCCAGCAGTTACACCTTGAGGGCAACTAATGAAAAACTGTTTTTT.

CDR3 sequence reads: CASSNSMSSYNEQFF. The DNA of the CDR3 is TGTGCCAGCAGTAACAGTATGAGCTCCTACAATGAGCAGTTCTTC. The chain has TRBV6-6 and TRBJ2-1; D remains unclear. V was trimmed by 5 bases and J by 0 bases, leaving 11 bases between them. The CDR3 has 15 residues. The germline gives CDR1 MNHNY, CDR2 SVGAGI (reference sequence).

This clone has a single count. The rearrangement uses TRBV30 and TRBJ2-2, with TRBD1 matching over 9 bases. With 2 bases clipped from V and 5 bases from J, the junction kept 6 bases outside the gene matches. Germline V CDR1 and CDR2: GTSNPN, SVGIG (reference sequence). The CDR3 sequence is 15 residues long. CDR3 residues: CAWSRGQGKTGELFF. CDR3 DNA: TGTGCCTGGAGTCGAGGACAGGGGAAAACCGGGGAGCTGTTTTTT.

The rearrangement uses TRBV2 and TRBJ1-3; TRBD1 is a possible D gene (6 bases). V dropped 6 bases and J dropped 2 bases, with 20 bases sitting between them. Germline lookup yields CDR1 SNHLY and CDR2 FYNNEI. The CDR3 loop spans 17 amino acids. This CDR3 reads CASSQYTGLRTGNTIYF. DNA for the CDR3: TGTGCCAGCAGCCAATACACAGGGCTTCGAACTGGAAACACCATATATTTT.

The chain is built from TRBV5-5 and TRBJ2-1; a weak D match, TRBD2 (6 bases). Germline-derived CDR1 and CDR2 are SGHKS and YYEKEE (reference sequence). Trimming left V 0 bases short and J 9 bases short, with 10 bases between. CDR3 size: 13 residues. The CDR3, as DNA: TGTGCCAGCAGCTTGGATTGGGGAGGTGAGCAGTTCTTC. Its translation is CASSLDWGGEQFF.

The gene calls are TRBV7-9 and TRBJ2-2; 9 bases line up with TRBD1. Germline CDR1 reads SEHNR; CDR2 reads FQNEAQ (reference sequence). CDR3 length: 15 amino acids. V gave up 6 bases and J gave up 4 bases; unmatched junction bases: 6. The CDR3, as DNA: TGTGCCAGCAGTTCGGGACAGGGCGGCACCGGGGAGCTGTTTTTT. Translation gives CASSSGQGGTGELFF.

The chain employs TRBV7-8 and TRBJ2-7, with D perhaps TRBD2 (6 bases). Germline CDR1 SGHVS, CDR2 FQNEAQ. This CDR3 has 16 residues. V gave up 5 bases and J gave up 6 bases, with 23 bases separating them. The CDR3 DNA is TGTGCCAGCAGCCCATCTTGGGGTACCGGGACTGGCGAGCAGTACTTC. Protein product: CASSPSWGTGTGEQYF.

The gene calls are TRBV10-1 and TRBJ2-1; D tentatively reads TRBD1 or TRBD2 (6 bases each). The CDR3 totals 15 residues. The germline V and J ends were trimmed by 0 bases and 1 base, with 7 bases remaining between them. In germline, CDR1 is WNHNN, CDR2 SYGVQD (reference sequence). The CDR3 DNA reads TGCGCCAGCAGTGAGTCAGGGGGGTCCTACAATGAGCAGTTCTTC. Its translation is CASSESGGSYNEQFF.

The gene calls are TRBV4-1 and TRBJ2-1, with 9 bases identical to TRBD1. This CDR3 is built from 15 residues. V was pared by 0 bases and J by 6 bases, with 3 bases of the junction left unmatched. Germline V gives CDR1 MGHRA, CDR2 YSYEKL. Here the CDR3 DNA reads TGCGCCAGCAGCCAAGATCCGACAGGGGGCAATGAGCAGTTCTTC. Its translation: CASSQDPTGGNEQFF.

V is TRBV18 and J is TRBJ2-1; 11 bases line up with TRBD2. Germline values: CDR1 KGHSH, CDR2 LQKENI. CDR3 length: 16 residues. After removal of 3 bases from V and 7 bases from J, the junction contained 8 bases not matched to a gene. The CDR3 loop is CASSPLTSGTMNEQFF. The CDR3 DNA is TGTGCCAGCTCACCCCTGACTAGCGGGACGATGAATGAGCAGTTCTTC.